This T cell receptor (beta chain) was found in a study of blood T cell repertoires in COVID-19. At the level of the study: Collection of acute and convalescent COVID-19 samples took place in the United States, Italy and Spain. Sources were T cells, B-cell-depleted T cells, or PBMCs; the material itself was cDNA or gDNA.

In the study's own analysis: Amplified reference gene primers provided the basis for estimating nucleated cell counts. Using immunoSEQ multiplex PCR, the repertoire was profiled, and TCRdb retains in-frame clones only, with some absent. V, J and clone size are taken as reported in that table, and D and trimming were inferred from the DNA itself. This table has around 190,000 clones, roughly four fifths appearing once. The source of this sequence is a woman in her 70s with COVID-19, enrolled during active disease. Sequences were obtained from peripheral blood.

CDR3 residues: CSVVDPSGEQYF. The CDR3 DNA follows: TGCAGCGTTGTAGACCCGTCCGGGGAGCAGTACTTC. The gene calls are TRBV29-1 and TRBJ2-7; no definite D call. The germline gives CDR1 SQVTM, CDR2 ANQGSEA. CDR3 length: 12 amino acids. Between the trimmed V and J ends, which lost 4 bases and 7 bases, there was a span of 14 bases.